This T cell receptor (beta chain) was profiled in a study of shared clonotypes between healthy human individuals. CDR3 size: 15 residues. Germline loops: CDR1 GTSNPN, CDR2 SVGIG (reference sequence). V was trimmed by 0 bases and J by 0 bases, leaving 9 bases between them. Overall study results and limits: A few donors shared about 5% of their naive CD4 clonotypes.

A split of CD4+ cells into CD45RA+ naive and CD45RA-negative memory subsets was performed. Assay execution took place at the deep level. Authors' data handling: Owing to the provision of junction-only sequences devoid of quality scores by immunoSEQ, filtering differed. The table came from immunoSEQ multiplex PCR; TCRdb's copy has only in-frame clones and leaves some out. V, J and clone size derive from that table, while D and trimming were established from the DNA sequence. The sample consists of about 2.4 million clones, approximately 93% of them appearing once. About this clone itself: Its target is unknown.

The sample was naive CD4+ T cells from PBMCs. Subset noted: CD45RA+ positively selected. This chain uses TRBV30 with TRBJ1-5, with D unclear. The TCR sequence derives from a man in his late teens or twenties in good health. Some clones in this sample may be carry-over from other donors' samples. CDR3 protein: CAWSVHGVSNQPQHF. CDR3 sequence (DNA): TGTGCCTGGAGTGTACATGGGGTTAGCAATCAGCCCCAGCATTTT.